Listed below are T cell receptor beta chains from one sample, sequenced in a study of T cell responses to AZD1222 COVID-19 vaccine. The protocol was immunoSEQ multiplex PCR, while the TCRdb copy is restricted to in-frame clones and leaves out a portion. In the table there are tens of thousands of clones, approximately 91% of which are singletons. The source material was peripheral blood, sampled on day 0 of AZD1222 vaccination. Receptor source: an adult in good health. CDR3s include the opening cysteine and the closing phenylalanine or tryptophan. The order of the fields is V gene, D gene, J gene, clone size, CDR3 DNA, CDR3 protein. D genes are given only for firm matches. Size tells how often a clone was seen (once, few, many) or the class of an expanded clone, and some rows leave it out.

TRBV2	NA	TRBJ2-3	NA	TGTGCCAGCAGTGAAGTCATCACAGATACGCAGTATTTT	CASSEVITDTQYF
TRBV28	NA	TRBJ1-6	NA	TGTGCCAGCAGGCGACAGCCGAATAATTCACCCCTCCACTTT	CASRRQPNNSPLHF
TRBV18	NA	TRBJ1-1	once	TGTGCCAGCTCACCATACAGGGAAGGCACTGAAGCTTTCTTT	CASSPYREGTEAFF
TRBV6-5	NA	TRBJ1-3	NA	TGTGCCAGCTTTAGCCCGTCTGCAAACACCATATATTTT	CASFSPSANTIYF
TRBV13	NA	TRBJ1-1	few	TGTGCCAGCAGCCCTCTTGGGGTGAACACTGAAGCTTTCTTT	CASSPLGVNTEAFF
TRBV5-1	TRBD2	TRBJ2-5	NA	TGCGCCAGCAGCTTGGAGGCTAGCGGGCAAGAGACCCAGTACTTC	CASSLEASGQETQYF
TRBV6-5	TRBD1	TRBJ1-1	few	TGTGCCAGCAGACTGGACAGGGGAAACACTGAAGCTTTCTTT	CASRLDRGNTEAFF
TRBV3-1/TRBV3-2	NA	TRBJ2-3	NA	TGTGCCAGCAGCCCCCTCGGGACAATAAGCACAGATACGCAGTATTTT	CASSPLGTISTDTQYF
TRBV28	NA	TRBJ1-2	NA	TGTGCCAGCACCTCCGCCCAGGGTAACTATGGCTACACCTTC	CASTSAQGNYGYTF
TRBV4-3	NA	TRBJ1-1	NA	TGCGCCAGCAGCCAAGTCCCCCACAGGGAGAGAACTGAAGCTTTCTTT	CASSQVPHRERTEAFF
TRBV28	NA	TRBJ1-5	few	TGTGCCAGCACCAGGGTTGCTAGCAATCAGCCCCAGCATTTT	CASTRVASNQPQHF
TRBV18	TRBD1	TRBJ2-7	NA	TGTGCCAGCTCTCGAGGACAGGGAGTGGTCCACGAGCAGTACTTC	CASSRGQGVVHEQYF
TRBV5-6	TRBD2	TRBJ2-2	NA	TGTGCCAGCAGCTCCAGAACCAGCGGGACTAACACCGGGGAGCTGTTTTTT	CASSSRTSGTNTGELFF
TRBV4-1	NA	TRBJ1-2	NA	TGCGCCAGCAGCCAAGATCCGGGCAGCTATGGCTACACCTTC	CASSQDPGSYGYTF
TRBV6-2/TRBV6-3	NA	TRBJ1-1	NA	TGTGCCAGCAGTTACGTAGAGAACACTGAAGCTTTCTTT	CASSYVENTEAFF
TRBV4-1	NA	TRBJ2-7	NA	TGCGCCAGCAGCCACGACCAGGGATCCTACGAGCAGTACTTC	CASSHDQGSYEQYF
TRBV7-2	NA	TRBJ1-5	once	TGTGCCAGCAGCTTAGGTCCAGGCCTCAATCAGCCCCAGCATTTT	CASSLGPGLNQPQHF
TRBV29-1	NA	TRBJ1-4	NA	TGCAGCGCCTTAGACGCAACTAATGAAAAACTGTTTTTT	CSALDATNEKLFF
TRBV7-2	NA	TRBJ1-3	NA	TGTGCCAGCAGCTTAGTTGGGTTCATTTCTGGAAACACCATATATTTT	CASSLVGFISGNTIYF
TRBV19	TRBD2	TRBJ2-1	NA	TGTGCCAGTAGTAGGACTAGCGGGAGAACTGAGCAGTTCTTC	CASSRTSGRTEQFF
TRBV27	NA	TRBJ1-4	NA	TGTGCCAGCAGTCCCCGCAGGGTTAATGAAAAACTGTTTTTT	CASSPRRVNEKLFF
TRBV7-9	NA	TRBJ2-3	NA	TGTGCCAGCTCCTCGGATTGGAGGGGTGATACGCAGTATTTT	CASSSDWRGDTQYF
TRBV5-1	NA	TRBJ2-5	once	TGCGCCAGCAGCCCCGCGACTGCGGTCGGGGAGACCCAGTACTTC	CASSPATAVGETQYF
TRBV3-1/TRBV3-2	TRBD1	TRBJ1-2	NA	TGTGCCAGCAGCCAACCTCAACAGGGGCGCTTC	CASSQPQQGRF
TRBV5-6	TRBD2	TRBJ2-7	NA	TGTGCCAGCAGCCAGCGGGGGGGCCACTACGAGCAGTACTTC	CASSQRGGHYEQYF